Described below is a single TCR beta chain sequence and its context. V was clipped by 3 bases and J by 0 bases, with 6 bases between them. The CDR3 totals 14 residues. It was with random hexamers that 0.5 to 1 ug RNA was reverse transcribed. TCRdb re-called the immunoSEQ multiplex PCR reads with MiXCR, one entry per CDR3 protein. Among 150,000 to 200,000 distinct CDR3 sequences listed, around 90% were seen once. The data are from a study of CD8 T cells in Susac syndrome. The TCR comes from a human donor with Susac syndrome. Sequenced material: CD4+ T cells from PBMCs. The V and J genes are TRBV12-3 or TRBV12-4 and TRBJ1-3; D is undetermined. The CDR3 is CASSFGSSGNTIYF. CDR3 coding DNA: TGTGCCAGCAGTTTTGGGAGCTCTGGAAACACCATATATTTT.